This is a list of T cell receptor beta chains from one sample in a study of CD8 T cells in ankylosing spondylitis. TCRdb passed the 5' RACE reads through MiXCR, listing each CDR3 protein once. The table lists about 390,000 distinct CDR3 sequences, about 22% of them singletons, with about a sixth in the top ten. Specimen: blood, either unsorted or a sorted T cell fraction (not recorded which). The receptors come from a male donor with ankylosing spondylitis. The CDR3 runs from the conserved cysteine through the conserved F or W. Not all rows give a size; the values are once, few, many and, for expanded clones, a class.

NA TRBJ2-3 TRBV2 CASSEEATVDTQYF
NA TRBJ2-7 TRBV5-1 CASSLDQGTIYEQYF
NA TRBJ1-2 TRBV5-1 CASSLAPGAGYGYTF
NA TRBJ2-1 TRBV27 CASSWGAGAPYNEQFF
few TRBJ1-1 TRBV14 CASSHYRLGGYLSSEAFF
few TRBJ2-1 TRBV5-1 CASRLDKVRRTPLGPTDEQFF
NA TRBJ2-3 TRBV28 CASREVSGDTQYF
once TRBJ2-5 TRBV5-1 CASSLGTSSYQETQYF
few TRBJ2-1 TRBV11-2 CASSFRRLAGESNEQFF
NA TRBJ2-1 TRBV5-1 CASSLLRSSYNEQFF